These T cell receptor beta chains were read from a single sample in a study of OX40 agonist ivuxolimab in advanced cancers. TCRdb keeps only in-frame clones here, not all; method: immunoSEQ multiplex PCR. The sample consists of roughly 140,000 clones, 85% to 95% of them appearing once. The sample here was CD4+ or CD8+ T cells sorted from blood, taken in a trial of the OX40 agonist ivuxolimab. These receptors were obtained from an adult with an advanced solid tumor such as melanoma, head and neck, liver or kidney cancer. Each CDR3 is given with its conserved first and last residue. A D gene is named only where the DNA matches it firmly. Clone size is given for some rows only: seen once, a few or many times, or a class if the clone is expanded.

>TRBV7-2|TRBD1|.|TRBJ2-7
TGTGCCAGCAGCCAGGACAGGGTTTCCGAGCAGTACTTC
CASSQDRVSEQYF
>TRBV7-2|.|once|TRBJ2-7
TGTGCCAGCAGCTTGGGGAATGCACCCTACGAGCAGTACTTC
CASSLGNAPYEQYF
>TRBV28|TRBD1|.|TRBJ1-2
TGTGCCAGCAGTTTATGGGGGACAGGGGGGGACTATGGCTACACCTTC
CASSLWGTGGDYGYTF
>TRBV6-6|TRBD1|.|TRBJ1-4
TGTGCCAGCAGTCCAGGGGGAACTAATGAAAAACTGTTTTTT
CASSPGGTNEKLFF
>TRBV9|.|.|TRBJ2-2
TGTGCCAGCAGCGCCGCGAACACCGGGGAGCTGTTTTTT
CASSAANTGELFF
>TRBV5-1|TRBD1|once|TRBJ2-1
TGCGCCAGCAGCACTAGCCGGGACAGGGGCCGGGAGCAGTTCTTC
CASSTSRDRGREQFF
>TRBV19|TRBD1|.|TRBJ1-2
TGTGCCAGTATCAAAAGGACAGGGCTTACGGGCTACACCTTC
CASIKRTGLTGYTF
>TRBV6-6|.|.|TRBJ1-1
TGTGCCAGCAGTTACGGGGGGCACGGCACTGAAGCTTTCTTT
CASSYGGHGTEAFF
>TRBV2|.|.|TRBJ2-2
TGTGCCAGCGGTTCCGGGACAAACACCGGGGAGCTGTTTTTT
CASGSGTNTGELFF
>TRBV19|.|.|TRBJ1-2
TGTGCCACCCGATGGACGGCGGTTGTCGGCTACACCTTC
CATRWTAVVGYTF
>TRBV6-5|.|.|TRBJ1-4
TGTGCCAGCAGTTACAGCTTAAAACTGTTTTTT
CASSYSLKLFF
>TRBV28|TRBD2|.|TRBJ2-1
TGTGCCAGCAGGGGACTAGCGGGAGGGCCCTCCTACAATGAGCAGTTCTTC
CASRGLAGGPSYNEQFF
>TRBV9|TRBD2|once|TRBJ2-5
TGTGCCAGCAGCGTAGGACTAGCGGGAGGCCGGGAGACCCAGTACTTC
CASSVGLAGGRETQYF
>TRBV5-6|TRBD1|.|TRBJ1-2
TGTGCCAGCAGTCTGAGACAGGGTGATGGCTACACCTTC
CASSLRQGDGYTF
>TRBV7-9|TRBD1|.|TRBJ2-7
TGTGCCAGCAGCTTAGGGGGACAGGGTTTTTTCGAGCAGTACTTC
CASSLGGQGFFEQYF
>TRBV4-3|TRBD1|.|TRBJ2-4
TGCGCCAGCAGCCAATCACAGGGGTCGGGGGCCAAAAACATTCAGTACTTC
CASSQSQGSGAKNIQYF
>TRBV9|TRBD1|.|TRBJ1-5
TGTGCCAGCAGCGAGGGACAGGGTAGCAATCAGCCCCAGCATTTT
CASSEGQGSNQPQHF
>TRBV30|.|.|TRBJ1-5
TGTGCCTGGAGTGGAGGGGGCAATCAGCCCCAGCATTTT
CAWSGGGNQPQHF
>TRBV5-1|TRBD2|.|TRBJ2-3
TGCGCCAGCAGCTTGGACGGGGGGGCCGGAGATACGCAGTATTTT
CASSLDGGAGDTQYF
>TRBV27|.|.|TRBJ1-2
TGTGCCAGCAGTTCGTCACTCCTGGGAGGGAGGGGGATCTATGGCTACACCTTC
CASSSSLLGGRGIYGYTF
>TRBV7-9|TRBD2|.|TRBJ2-3
TGTGCCAGCAGCTTAGAACTAGCGGGAACAGATACGCAGTATTTT
CASSLELAGTDTQYF
>TRBV18|TRBD1|.|TRBJ1-1
TGTGCCAGCTCACCGACAGGGGTGGTGAACACTGAAGCTTTCTTT
CASSPTGVVNTEAFF
>TRBV18|TRBD1|once|TRBJ1-2
TGTGCCAGCTCACACAGAGGACAGGGAAACTATGGCTACACCTTC
CASSHRGQGNYGYTF
>TRBV5-4|.|.|TRBJ1-2
TGTGCCAGCAGCTTGGATGGGGTTCACTATGGCTACACCTTC
CASSLDGVHYGYTF
>TRBV11-2|TRBD2|once|TRBJ2-3
TGTGCCAGCAGCTCCCCTACTAGCGGGGGGTCCCGCACAGATACGCAGTATTTT
CASSSPTSGGSRTDTQYF
>TRBV15|.|.|TRBJ2-7
TGTGCCACCAGCAGGGGGGGAAAACTGCAGCCTTTCTACGAGCAGTACTTC
CATSRGGKLQPFYEQYF
>TRBV6-5|.|.|TRBJ1-2
TGTGCCAGCAGTTACGTGGCGAACTCCTATGGCTACACCTTC
CASSYVANSYGYTF
>TRBV7-9|TRBD1|.|TRBJ2-7
TGTGCCAGCAGCTTCGGACAGGGGGGGTACGAGCAGTACTTC
CASSFGQGGYEQYF